This T cell receptor beta chain is drawn from a study of shared clonotypes between healthy human individuals (dated by TCRdb to 2019 to 2021). Study-level background: The cohort included a few men and a couple of women between 18 and 49 years of age. Per donor, leukapheresis produced somewhere between about 0.85 and 9.5 billion PBMCs. Blood TCR repertoires of five healthy adults were deeply sequenced to estimate repertoire size and the extent of clonotype sharing between individuals. For each donor, three plates each were used for CD4 naive and CD4 memory, two plates were used for CD8 naive, and one plate was used for CD8 memory. To increase sequencing depth and limit assay-specific biases, different laboratories used diverse techniques to prepare libraries and sequence TCR repertoires. Study-wide findings and limitations: When several donors were compared, the shared fraction of clonotypes was around 5% for naive CD4, around 4% for naive CD8, about 2.4% for memory CD4, and 0.35% to 0.4% for memory CD8. Naive subsets generally had larger estimated clonotype richness than memory subsets did. Rarefaction of sorted-subset datasets indicated incomplete sequencing despite the large sequencing depth. Sampling was restricted to blood, and TCR repertoires in tissues likely differ from the TCR repertoires found in blood. Compared with non-shared clonotypes, clonotypes shared by all four sorted-subset donors had higher generation probabilities. Pairwise subsampling led to the expectation that sequencing depth would affect the degree of clonotype sharing among donors. Because the study included a small number of donors, the genetic and exposure-history diversity represented was limited.

The donors were healthy, HIV-negative adults who had no recently reported acute infections or vaccinations. All donors were Caucasian adults living in Nashville, Tennessee, USA. CD4+ T cells were enriched through magnetic negative selection, after which naive cells were positively selected on CD45RA and the remaining negative fraction served as the memory subset. Blood was collected by leukapheresis, and PBMCs were isolated by Ficoll-Histopaque density gradient centrifugation and then cryopreserved in liquid nitrogen vapor phase. Purity and quantity of every magnetically sorted T cell population were checked by analytical flow cytometry. Each sorted fraction had its genomic DNA isolated and then quantified by UV absorbance on a Nanodrop 2000c. In regard to this clone: Its antigen has not been determined. It has no much larger one-base neighbor in the sample; base qualities were not kept.

TCR CDR3 regions were amplified from genomic DNA by multiplex PCR using the deep immunoSEQ assay. Extracted genomic DNA from each cell subset was spread evenly across all wells of several immunoSEQ 96-well plates, with each plate serving as a replicate. Each replicate PCR for sorted subsets received around 210 ng genomic DNA, equal to about 30,000 T cell genomes. Purified libraries were measured with a Qubit 3.0 fluorometer, size-checked on a Bioanalyzer 2100, and measured again with the KAPA Library Quantification kit. Every immunoSEQ 96-well plate was sequenced on a separate single-read 150-cycle Illumina NextSeq 550 flow cell. The authors' analysis ran thus. Because only junctional sequences without quality scores were contained in the immunoSEQ output, filtering matching that applied to full-length reads could not be performed. Sequences were annotated with PyIR, a Python wrapper for IgBLAST v1.9, using IMGT germline references to assign V/J genes and CDR3. Reads were filtered out if the reads had weak V/J assignments (E-value above 1e-6), no CDR3, stop codons, out-of-frame junctions, or ambiguous translated residues. A V3J clonotype was defined by an identical inferred V gene, J gene, and CDR3 amino acid sequence. The percentage overlap between two repertoires was calculated by dividing the number of shared unique clonotypes by the size of the smaller repertoire. RTK rarefaction, the Chao1 estimator, and Recon v2.1 estimates of unobserved clonotypes were used to assess repertoire richness. OLGA was used to compute generation probabilities for all TCRbeta clonotypes that the gDNA method yielded from a few donors. TCRdb obtained this table from immuneACCESS and retained in-frame rearrangements with V and J assigned. These tables miss some clones; where compared with another copy, unresolved V genes account for less than half of the shortfall, and the remainder is unexplained. The V and J calls and the clone size are those of that table, but D and trimming were determined from the DNA. The sample profile shows around 940,000 clones; 76% of them were found once. The ten most abundant clones make up nearly 1.5% of the sample.

The CDR3, cysteine through phenylalanine, is 12 amino acids long. The only DNA kept is the CDR3, 36 bases in frame from the first base. Relative to germline, V is missing 11 bases and J is missing 14 bases, with 12 bases of the junction outside any gene match. CDR1 SGHVS and CDR2 FQNEAQ were looked up in the germline V gene. This receptor chain uses TRBV7-8 and TRBJ2-3, with 11 bases matching TRBD2. This sequence was found in a man aged 18 to 29 in good health. Sequencing was performed on memory CD4+ T cells sorted from blood. The intended sense of this specimen's cell subset or site label: CD45RA-negative fraction. The CDR3 protein sequence reads: CAVGTSGKFTYF. The DNA is TGTGCCGTCGGGACTAGCGGTAAATTTACGTATTTT.